The following is a T cell receptor (beta chain) sequence with its context. Naive CD8 cells, CD45RO-negative and positively selected for CCR7, excluded terminally differentiated effector memory CD45RA+ cells. The sample originates from a study of shared clonotypes between healthy human individuals. Losses at the gene ends were 4 bases for V and 7 bases for J; bases not matched to a gene: 12. Germline lookup yields CDR1 SGHVS and CDR2 FNYEAQ. The CDR3 runs to 16 residues. Clones were read by immunoSEQ multiplex PCR, and TCRdb kept only the in-frame ones, dropping some. The table includes more than 2 million clones, approximately 94% detected once.

Sequences were obtained from naive CD8+ T cells sorted from blood. V gene TRBV7-6 combines with J gene TRBJ2-7; TRBD2 agrees at 11 bases. This receptor was identified in a man aged 18 to 35 in good health. The CDR3 coding sequence is TGTGCCAGCAGCTCAGCTCAACTAGCGGGGGCGTGGGAGCAGTACTTC. This codes for CASSSAQLAGAWEQYF.